This T cell receptor (beta chain) emerged from a study of T cells after somatic rescue of genetic block. Trimming cost V 5 bases and J 1 base; bases outside gene matches: 11. The CDR3 loop spans 16 amino acids. CDR1 SGHNT and CDR2 YYREEE come from the germline V gene (reference sequence). TCRdb keeps only in-frame clones here, not all; method: immunoSEQ multiplex PCR. The sample lists 85,000 to 90,000 clones; around 90% were seen once. The sequence was collected from a woman aged 18-35 years. The V call is TRBV5-4, the J call TRBJ2-5; 7 nucleotides agree with TRBD2. The sequenced sample consisted of peripheral blood mononuclear cells (PBMCs). The DNA of the CDR3 is TGTGCCAGCAGATCAAGGGGCGGGGGTTCCCAAGAGACCCAGTACTTC. As protein: CASRSRGGGSQETQYF. The full variable domain, rest sourced from reference TRBV5-4 and TRBJ2-5, is ETGVTQSPTHLIKTRGQQVTLRCSSQSGHNTVSWYQQALGQGPQFIFQYYREEENGRGNFPPRFSGLQFPNYSSELNVNALELDDSALYLCASRSRGGGSQETQYFGPGTRLLVL.